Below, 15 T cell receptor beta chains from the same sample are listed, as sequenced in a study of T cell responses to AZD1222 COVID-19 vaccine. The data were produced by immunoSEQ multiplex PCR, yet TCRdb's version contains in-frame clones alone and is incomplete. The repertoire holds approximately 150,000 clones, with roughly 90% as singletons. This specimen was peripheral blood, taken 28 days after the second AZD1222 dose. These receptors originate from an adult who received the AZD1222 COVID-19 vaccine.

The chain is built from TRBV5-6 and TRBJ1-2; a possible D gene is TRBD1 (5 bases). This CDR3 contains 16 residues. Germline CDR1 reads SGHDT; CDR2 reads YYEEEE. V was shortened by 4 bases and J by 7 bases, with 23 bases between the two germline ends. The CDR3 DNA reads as TGTGCCAGCAGCAAACGTAACCGGGACGGCGTCAGTGGCTACACCTTC. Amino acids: CASSKRNRDGVSGYTF. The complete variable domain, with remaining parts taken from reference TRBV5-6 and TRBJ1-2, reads DAGVTQSPTHLIKTRGQQVTLRCSPKSGHDTVSWYQQALGQGPQFIFQYYEEEERQRGNFPDRFSGHQFPNYSSELNVNALLLGDSALYLCASSKRNRDGVSGYTFGSGTRLTVV.

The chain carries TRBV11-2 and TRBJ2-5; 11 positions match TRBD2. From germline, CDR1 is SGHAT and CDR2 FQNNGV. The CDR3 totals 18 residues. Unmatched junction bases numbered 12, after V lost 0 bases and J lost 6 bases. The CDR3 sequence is CASSLDYSGGAFRQTQYF. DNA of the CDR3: TGTGCCAGCAGCTTAGACTATAGCGGGGGGGCCTTCCGGCAGACCCAGTACTTC.

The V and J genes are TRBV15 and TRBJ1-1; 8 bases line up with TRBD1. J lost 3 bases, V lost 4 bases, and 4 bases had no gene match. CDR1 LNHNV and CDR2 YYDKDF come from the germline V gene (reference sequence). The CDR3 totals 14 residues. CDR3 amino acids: CATSKGQGDTEAFF. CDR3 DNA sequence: TGTGCCACCAGCAAAGGACAGGGCGACACTGAAGCTTTCTTT.

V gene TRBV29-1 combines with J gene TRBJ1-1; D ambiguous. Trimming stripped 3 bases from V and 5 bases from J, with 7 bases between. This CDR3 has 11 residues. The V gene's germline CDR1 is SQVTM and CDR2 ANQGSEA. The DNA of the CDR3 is TGCAGCGTTGAGAGGGATACTGAAGCTTTCTTT. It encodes CSVERDTEAFF.

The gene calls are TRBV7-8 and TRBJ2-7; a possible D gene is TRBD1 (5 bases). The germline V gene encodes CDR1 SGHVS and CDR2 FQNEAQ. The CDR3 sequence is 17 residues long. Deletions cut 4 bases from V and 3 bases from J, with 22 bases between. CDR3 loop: CASSSIRARALLYEQYF. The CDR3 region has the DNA TGTGCCAGCAGCTCCATACGCGCCAGGGCCCTCCTCTACGAGCAGTACTTC. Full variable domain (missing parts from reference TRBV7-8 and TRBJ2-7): GAGVSQSPRYKVAKRGQDVALRCDPISGHVSLFWYQQALGQGPEFLTYFQNEAQLDKSGLPSDRFFAERPEGSVSTLKIQRTQQEDSAVYLCASSSIRARALLYEQYFGPGTRLTVT.

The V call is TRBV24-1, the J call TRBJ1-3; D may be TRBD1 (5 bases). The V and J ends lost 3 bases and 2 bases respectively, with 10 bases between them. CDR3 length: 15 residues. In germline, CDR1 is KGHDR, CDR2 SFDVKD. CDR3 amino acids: CATSDGGETGNTIYF. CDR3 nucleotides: TGTGCCACCAGTGATGGAGGGGAAACTGGAAACACCATATATTTT.

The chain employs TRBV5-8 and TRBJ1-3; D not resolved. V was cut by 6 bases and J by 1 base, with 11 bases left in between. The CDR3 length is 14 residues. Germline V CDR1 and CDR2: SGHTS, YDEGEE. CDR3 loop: CASNRDVSGNTIYF. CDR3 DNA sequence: TGTGCCAGCAATCGGGATGTATCTGGAAACACCATATATTTT.

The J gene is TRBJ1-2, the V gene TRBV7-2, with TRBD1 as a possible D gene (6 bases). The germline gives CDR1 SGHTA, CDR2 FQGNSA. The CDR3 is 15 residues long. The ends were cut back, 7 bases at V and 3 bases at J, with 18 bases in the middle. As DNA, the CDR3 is TGTGCCAGCACCCTACGGAGGGAGGGGGACTATGGCTACACCTTC. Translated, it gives CASTLRREGDYGYTF.

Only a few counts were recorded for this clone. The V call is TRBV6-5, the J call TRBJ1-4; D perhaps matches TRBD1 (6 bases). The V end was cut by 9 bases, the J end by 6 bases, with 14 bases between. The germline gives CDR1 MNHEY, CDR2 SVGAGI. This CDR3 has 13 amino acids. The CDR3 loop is CASGQSGHEKLFF. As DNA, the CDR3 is TGTGCCAGTGGACAGTCAGGACATGAAAAACTGTTTTTT.

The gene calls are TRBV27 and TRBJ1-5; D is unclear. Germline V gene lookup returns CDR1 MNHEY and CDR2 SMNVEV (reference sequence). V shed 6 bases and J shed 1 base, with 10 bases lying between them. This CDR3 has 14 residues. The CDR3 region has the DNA TGTGCCAGCAGCAGTATCGGAAGCAATCAGCCCCAGCATTTT. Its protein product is CASSSIGSNQPQHF.

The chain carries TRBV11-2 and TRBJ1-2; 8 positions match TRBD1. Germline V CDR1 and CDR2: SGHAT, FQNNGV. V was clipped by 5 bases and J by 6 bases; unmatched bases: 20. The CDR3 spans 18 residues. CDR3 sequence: CASSIKGTGPFGPHGYTF. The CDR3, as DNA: TGTGCCAGCAGCATAAAAGGGACAGGACCGTTCGGTCCCCATGGCTACACCTTC.

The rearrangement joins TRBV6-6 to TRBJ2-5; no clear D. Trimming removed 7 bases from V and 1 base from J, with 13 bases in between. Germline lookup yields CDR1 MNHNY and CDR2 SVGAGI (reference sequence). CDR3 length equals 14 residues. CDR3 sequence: CASNNLNGQETQYF. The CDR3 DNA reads TGTGCCAGCAACAACCTAAATGGCCAAGAGACCCAGTACTTC.

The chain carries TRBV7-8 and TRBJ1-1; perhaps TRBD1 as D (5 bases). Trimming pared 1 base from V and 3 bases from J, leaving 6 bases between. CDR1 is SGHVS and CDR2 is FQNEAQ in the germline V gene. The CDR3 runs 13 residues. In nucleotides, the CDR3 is TGTGCCAGCAGCTTAGGGGGGGACACTGAAGCTTTCTTT. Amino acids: CASSLGGDTEAFF.

The CDR3 sequence: CASSRDRGGNEAFF. CDR3 nucleotides: TGTGCCAGCAGCCGTGACAGGGGAGGTAATGAAGCTTTCTTT. The J gene is TRBJ1-1, the V gene TRBV7-2; TRBD1 matches at 8 bases. CDR3 length: 14 amino acids. The trim removed 5 bases at V and 7 bases at J, leaving 9 bases unmatched. Germline V gene data show CDR1 as SGHTA and CDR2 as FQGNSA.

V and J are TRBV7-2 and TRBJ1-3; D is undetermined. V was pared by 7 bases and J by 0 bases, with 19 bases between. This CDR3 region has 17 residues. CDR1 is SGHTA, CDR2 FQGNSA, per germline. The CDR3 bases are TGTGCCAGCACCCACAATACCTTCGTTAGCTCTGGAAACACCATATATTTT. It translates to CASTHNTFVSSGNTIYF.